This T cell receptor (beta chain) was documented in a study of blood T cell repertoires in COVID-19. Study summary: Nucleic acid was either cDNA or gDNA, and it came from T cells, B-cell-depleted T cells, or PBMCs.

About this clone itself: Other DNA sequences in the sample encode the same CDR3.

Original methodology: Amplification of reference gene primers provided the estimated nucleated cell counts. The method was immunoSEQ multiplex PCR; TCRdb's version includes in-frame clones alone and lacks a portion of them. Clone size and V and J calls were adopted from that table, with D and trimming inferred from the DNA. The sample contains about 240,000 clones, around 85% of which appear only once. There are 13 residues in the CDR3. Deletions cut 2 bases from V and 2 bases from J, with 7 bases between. CDR1 is SGHRS, CDR2 YFSETQ, per germline. The receptor was isolated from a woman aged 80 or over with acute or convalescent COVID-19. Sequencing was done on a sample of peripheral blood. The chain is built from TRBV5-1 and TRBJ1-1, with no clear D. For the CDR3, the DNA is TGCGCCAGCAGCTTAGGAGCCAACACTGAAGCTTTCTTT. It is translated as CASSLGANTEAFF.